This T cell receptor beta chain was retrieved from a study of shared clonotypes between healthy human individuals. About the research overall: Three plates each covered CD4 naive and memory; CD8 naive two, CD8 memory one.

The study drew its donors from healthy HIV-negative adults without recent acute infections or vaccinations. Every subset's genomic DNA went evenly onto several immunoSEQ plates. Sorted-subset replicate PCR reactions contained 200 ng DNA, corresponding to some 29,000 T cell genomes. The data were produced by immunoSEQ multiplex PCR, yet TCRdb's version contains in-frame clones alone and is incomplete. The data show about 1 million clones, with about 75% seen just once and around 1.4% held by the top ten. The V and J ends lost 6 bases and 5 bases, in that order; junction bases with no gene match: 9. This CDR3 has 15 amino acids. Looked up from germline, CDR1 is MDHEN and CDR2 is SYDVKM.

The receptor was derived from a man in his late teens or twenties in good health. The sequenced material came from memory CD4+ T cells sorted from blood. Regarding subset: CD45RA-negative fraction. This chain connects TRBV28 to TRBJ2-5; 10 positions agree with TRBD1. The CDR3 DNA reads TGTGCCAGCAGCCCGACAGGGGGCGGATGGGAGACCCAGTACTTC. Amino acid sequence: CASSPTGGGWETQYF.